A selection of T cell receptor beta chains follows, all from one sample in a study of identical twins. Via MiXCR, TCRdb re-called the 5' RACE reads, giving one row per CDR3 protein. The sample includes more than 400,000 distinct CDR3 sequences, around 15% seen only once; the top ten take about 0.47%. The same sample was also used in a study of yellow fever vaccine responses in identical twins.

Material: CD4+ T cells sorted from blood. The receptors originated from a woman aged 18-29 years in good health. CDR3s include the opening cysteine and the closing phenylalanine or tryptophan. The D gene is left open where the match is weak. Not all rows give a size; the values are once, few, many and, for expanded clones, a class.

CDR3 DNA: TGCAGTGCCCGGGACAGGGGGCGCAGAAGCTCCTACAATGAGCAGTTCTTC
CDR3 protein: CSARDRGRRSSYNEQFF
CDR3 length: 17
D gene: TRBD1
clone size: NA
J gene: TRBJ2-1
V gene: TRBV20-1

CDR3 DNA: TGCAGTGCTAGAGAGACCGGGACCCCATACAATGAGCAGTTCTTC
CDR3 protein: CSARETGTPYNEQFF
CDR3 length: 15
D gene: NA
clone size: NA
J gene: TRBJ2-1
V gene: TRBV20-1

CDR3 DNA: TGTGCCACCAGCACCGAGATGGGGCCCTACGAGCAGTACTTC
CDR3 protein: CATSTEMGPYEQYF
CDR3 length: 14
D gene: NA
clone size: NA
J gene: TRBJ2-7
V gene: TRBV15

CDR3 DNA: TGTGCCAGCAGTGAAGCAGCGGTCTCCTACAATGAGCAGTTCTTC
CDR3 protein: CASSEAAVSYNEQFF
CDR3 length: 15
D gene: NA
clone size: NA
J gene: TRBJ2-1
V gene: TRBV2

CDR3 DNA: TGCAGCGTGGGGGACAGGGGGAGCACTGAAGCTTTCTTT
CDR3 protein: CSVGDRGSTEAFF
CDR3 length: 13
D gene: TRBD1
clone size: NA
J gene: TRBJ1-1
V gene: TRBV29-1

CDR3 DNA: TGTGCCAGCAGTTTCGACAGGGTCTCAATGAACACTGAAGCTTTCTTT
CDR3 protein: CASSFDRVSMNTEAFF
CDR3 length: 16
D gene: TRBD1
clone size: few
J gene: TRBJ1-1
V gene: TRBV27

CDR3 DNA: TGTGCCAGCAGGGATATCCTAGCGGGAGGGCCTTATGAGCAGTTCTTC
CDR3 protein: CASRDILAGGPYEQFF
CDR3 length: 16
D gene: TRBD2
clone size: NA
J gene: TRBJ2-1
V gene: TRBV2

CDR3 DNA: TGTGCCAGCAGTGGACTAGCGGGAGCCTCCTACAATGAGCAGTTCTTC
CDR3 protein: CASSGLAGASYNEQFF
CDR3 length: 16
D gene: TRBD2
clone size: NA
J gene: TRBJ2-1
V gene: TRBV12-3/TRBV12-4

CDR3 DNA: TGCGCCAGCAGCCCGAAGGTTGCTAGCAGGGAGACCTACGAGCAGTACTTC
CDR3 protein: CASSPKVASRETYEQYF
CDR3 length: 17
D gene: NA
clone size: once
J gene: TRBJ2-7
V gene: TRBV5-1

CDR3 DNA: TGTGCCAGCAGCCGGACTCATCCGGGCTACGAGCAGTACTTC
CDR3 protein: CASSRTHPGYEQYF
CDR3 length: 14
D gene: NA
clone size: NA
J gene: TRBJ2-7
V gene: TRBV7-2

CDR3 DNA: TGTGCCAGCAGCCAAATTCTAGCGGGGGGCCGCTCTGGGGCCAACGTCCTGACTTTC
CDR3 protein: CASSQILAGGRSGANVLTF
CDR3 length: 19
D gene: TRBD2
clone size: few
J gene: TRBJ2-6
V gene: TRBV3-1

CDR3 DNA: TGTGCCAGCAGGTGGACGGGACTAGAGACCCAGTACTTC
CDR3 protein: CASRWTGLETQYF
CDR3 length: 13
D gene: NA
clone size: NA
J gene: TRBJ2-5
V gene: TRBV28

CDR3 DNA: TGTGCCAGCAGCCACGTAGCGACAGGGGGCTCCTACGAGCAGTACTTC
CDR3 protein: CASSHVATGGSYEQYF
CDR3 length: 16
D gene: TRBD1
clone size: NA
J gene: TRBJ2-7
V gene: TRBV11-2

CDR3 DNA: TGTGCCAGCACCCCCCTAACTAGCGGGGTCAATGAGCAGTTCTTC
CDR3 protein: CASTPLTSGVNEQFF
CDR3 length: 15
D gene: TRBD2
clone size: NA
J gene: TRBJ2-1
V gene: TRBV11-2

CDR3 DNA: TGTGCCAGCAGCTATCGGACAGGGGGGTTGGAGCAGTTCTTC
CDR3 protein: CASSYRTGGLEQFF
CDR3 length: 14
D gene: TRBD1
clone size: few
J gene: TRBJ2-1
V gene: TRBV5-5

CDR3 DNA: TGTGCCAGCAGCTCTCAGGGGGGTGGCACCGGGGAGCTGTTTTTT
CDR3 protein: CASSSQGGGTGELFF
CDR3 length: 15
D gene: NA
clone size: NA
J gene: TRBJ2-2
V gene: TRBV7-8

CDR3 DNA: TGTGCCAGCAACCCCCGGGGACAAGAAGAGACCCAGTACTTC
CDR3 protein: CASNPRGQEETQYF
CDR3 length: 14
D gene: NA
clone size: few
J gene: TRBJ2-5
V gene: TRBV28

CDR3 DNA: TGTGCCAGCAGCCAACACGCAGGGGGTCTTAATGAGCAGTTCTTC
CDR3 protein: CASSQHAGGLNEQFF
CDR3 length: 15
D gene: TRBD1
clone size: NA
J gene: TRBJ2-1
V gene: TRBV3-1

CDR3 DNA: TGTGCCAGCAGTCGGGGTGGTAGCAATCAGCCCCAGCATTTT
CDR3 protein: CASSRGGSNQPQHF
CDR3 length: 14
D gene: NA
clone size: many
J gene: TRBJ1-5
V gene: TRBV12-3/TRBV12-4

CDR3 DNA: TGTGCCAGCAGCCCCGGACTAGCGTTTAATGAGCAGTTCTTC
CDR3 protein: CASSPGLAFNEQFF
CDR3 length: 14
D gene: TRBD2
clone size: many
J gene: TRBJ2-1
V gene: TRBV7-3

CDR3 DNA: TGTGCCATAGCCCCAAGCCCTACCACTAACTATGGCTACACCTTC
CDR3 protein: CAIAPSPTTNYGYTF
CDR3 length: 15
D gene: NA
clone size: few
J gene: TRBJ1-2
V gene: TRBV10-3

CDR3 DNA: TGTGCCAGCAGTCCGGGGCCGCTGAACACCGGGGAGCTGTTTTTT
CDR3 protein: CASSPGPLNTGELFF
CDR3 length: 15
D gene: NA
clone size: few
J gene: TRBJ2-2
V gene: TRBV12-3/TRBV12-4

CDR3 DNA: TGTGCCAGCAGTTTTCGGCCAGCCGATGAAAAACTGTTTTTT
CDR3 protein: CASSFRPADEKLFF
CDR3 length: 14
D gene: NA
clone size: many
J gene: TRBJ1-4
V gene: TRBV12-3/TRBV12-4

CDR3 DNA: TGCGCCAGCAGCGCCGGACTAGCGGGGGGGATCCAAGAGACCCAGTACTTC
CDR3 protein: CASSAGLAGGIQETQYF
CDR3 length: 17
D gene: TRBD2
clone size: few
J gene: TRBJ2-5
V gene: TRBV5-1

CDR3 DNA: TGTGCCAGCAGCCGGGGGGGATACACAGATACGCAGTATTTT
CDR3 protein: CASSRGGYTDTQYF
CDR3 length: 14
D gene: TRBD2
clone size: few
J gene: TRBJ2-3
V gene: TRBV11-3

CDR3 DNA: TGCGCCAGCAGCTTGTACGCTCTCAACGGAAACACCATATATTTT
CDR3 protein: CASSLYALNGNTIYF
CDR3 length: 15
D gene: NA
clone size: NA
J gene: TRBJ1-3
V gene: TRBV5-1

CDR3 DNA: TGTGCCAGCAGAGCCGGGACAGGCCTCAGCACAGATACGCAGTATTTT
CDR3 protein: CASRAGTGLSTDTQYF
CDR3 length: 16
D gene: TRBD1
clone size: few
J gene: TRBJ2-3
V gene: TRBV12-3/TRBV12-4

CDR3 DNA: TGCGCCAGCAGCTTGGGACTAGCGGGAGAAAGGTACCAAGAGACCCAGTACTTC
CDR3 protein: CASSLGLAGERYQETQYF
CDR3 length: 18
D gene: TRBD2
clone size: few
J gene: TRBJ2-5
V gene: TRBV5-1

CDR3 DNA: TGTGCCAGTAGTAATATCGCGGGGGACACTGAAGCTTTCTTT
CDR3 protein: CASSNIAGDTEAFF
CDR3 length: 14
D gene: NA
clone size: few
J gene: TRBJ1-1
V gene: TRBV19

CDR3 DNA: TGCGCCAGCAGCTTGCGGGCTGAGATTACAGATACGCAGTATTTT
CDR3 protein: CASSLRAEITDTQYF
CDR3 length: 15
D gene: NA
clone size: few
J gene: TRBJ2-3
V gene: TRBV5-1

CDR3 DNA: TGTGCCAGCAGCGCCCAGGGGATGGAGTACGAGCAGTACTTC
CDR3 protein: CASSAQGMEYEQYF
CDR3 length: 14
D gene: NA
clone size: few
J gene: TRBJ2-7
V gene: TRBV7-9

CDR3 DNA: TGTGCCATCAGGCAACAGGGGGGAAACACTGAAGCTTTCTTT
CDR3 protein: CAIRQQGGNTEAFF
CDR3 length: 14
D gene: TRBD1
clone size: many
J gene: TRBJ1-1
V gene: TRBV10-3

CDR3 DNA: TGCGCCAGCAGCCGTCTGACAGGGGTAGAGACCCAGTACTTC
CDR3 protein: CASSRLTGVETQYF
CDR3 length: 14
D gene: TRBD1
clone size: NA
J gene: TRBJ2-5
V gene: TRBV5-1

CDR3 DNA: TGTGCCAGCAGCTTAGAGGTCCAAAGATACACTGAAGCTTTCTTT
CDR3 protein: CASSLEVQRYTEAFF
CDR3 length: 15
D gene: NA
clone size: few
J gene: TRBJ1-1
V gene: TRBV7-2

CDR3 DNA: TGTGCCAGCGTCTACCCCGGGTCGGGCTACAATGAGCAGTTCTTC
CDR3 protein: CASVYPGSGYNEQFF
CDR3 length: 15
D gene: NA
clone size: NA
J gene: TRBJ2-1
V gene: TRBV2

CDR3 DNA: TGTGCCACCAGTGATCAACGGGGAGGTGAGCAGTTCTTC
CDR3 protein: CATSDQRGGEQFF
CDR3 length: 13
D gene: NA
clone size: NA
J gene: TRBJ2-1
V gene: TRBV24-1

CDR3 DNA: TGTGCCACCAGCAGAAAGGGATCCTACGAGCAGTACTTC
CDR3 protein: CATSRKGSYEQYF
CDR3 length: 13
D gene: NA
clone size: NA
J gene: TRBJ2-7
V gene: TRBV15

CDR3 DNA: TGTGCCAGCAGTTCGTCCCAAGCCTACAATGAGCAGTTCTTC
CDR3 protein: CASSSSQAYNEQFF
CDR3 length: 14
D gene: NA
clone size: few
J gene: TRBJ2-1
V gene: TRBV12-3/TRBV12-4

CDR3 DNA: TGTGCCAGCAGCAAGAACCGGGACAGGTTAAACGAGCAGTACTTC
CDR3 protein: CASSKNRDRLNEQYF
CDR3 length: 15
D gene: TRBD1
clone size: few
J gene: TRBJ2-7
V gene: TRBV7-9

CDR3 DNA: TGTGCCAGCAGCCAATCACAGGGGGAAAAACTGTTTTTT
CDR3 protein: CASSQSQGEKLFF
CDR3 length: 13
D gene: TRBD1
clone size: few
J gene: TRBJ1-4
V gene: TRBV7-9

CDR3 DNA: TGTGCCAGCAGCTTGGACAGGGTTGGCATTCAGTACTTC
CDR3 protein: CASSLDRVGIQYF
CDR3 length: 13
D gene: TRBD1
clone size: NA
J gene: TRBJ2-4
V gene: TRBV6-1